This passage covers 27 T cell receptor beta chains from one sample sequenced in a study of glioma-infiltrating T cells. The iRepertoire nested amplicon-rescue multiplex PCR amplified TCR alpha and beta CDR3s from RNA. TCRdb used MiXCR to reprocess the multiplex PCR reads, holding one entry per CDR3 protein. The sample lists about 110,000 distinct CDR3 sequences; 25% to 30% were seen once. The sample consisted of glioma tissue, nonneoplastic brain tissue, or PBMCs (not recorded which). The receptors shown here come from a human donor with low-grade glioma or glioblastoma, undergoing nonglioma brain surgery, or in good health (not recorded which).

A word on this clonotype: No conserved phenylalanine or tryptophan ends this CDR3, so it is likely a read error. The genes are TRBV27 and TRBJ1-2, with D hard to call. Per the germline V gene, CDR1 is MNHEY and CDR2 is SMNVEV (reference sequence). The V end was cut by 4 bases, the J end by 11 bases, with 14 bases between. The CDR3 loop spans 12 amino acids. The CDR3 sequence: CASSSTWSGYTL. The CDR3 region has the DNA TGTGCCAGCAGTTCGACATGGTCTGGGTACACCCTC.

This clonotype was seen more than once but under ten times. This chain links TRBV29-1 with TRBJ1-1; D is unresolved. The germline V and J ends were trimmed by 3 bases and 13 bases, with 12 bases remaining between them. The CDR3 spans 10 residues. CDR1 is SQVTM, CDR2 ANQGSEA, per germline. The CDR3 region has the DNA TGCAGCGTTGATACAGACCTCGTTTTCTTT. It codes for CSVDTDLVFF.

The chain recombines TRBV12-3 or TRBV12-4 with TRBJ2-4, with D possibly being TRBD1 (6 bases). The CDR3 has 13 residues. Trimming removed 6 bases at V and 8 bases at J, with 14 bases between. The CDR3 loop reads CASSSYRAHIQYF. The CDR3 DNA is TGTGCCAGCAGCTCCTACAGGGCCCACATTCAGTACTTC.

This clonotype turned up a few times. The rearrangement joins TRBV28 to TRBJ1-5, with a tentative D call TRBD1 (6 bases). CDR1 and CDR2 from the germline V gene are MDHEN and SYDVKM. This CDR3 is built from 15 residues. V was shortened by 5 bases and J by 13 bases, with 24 bases between the two germline ends. The CDR3 nucleotides are TGTGCCAGCAGTCTCTACAGGGTGGGCAATCAGCAACAGCATTTT. Amino acids: CASSLYRVGNQQQHF.

This clonotype was observed at least ten times. The J gene is TRBJ2-7, the V gene TRBV7-3; 9 nucleotides agree with TRBD1. The CDR3 covers 14 residues. Germline CDR1 and CDR2: SGHTA and FQGTGA. J gave up 3 bases and V 1 base, and 1 base lay outside the gene matches. CDR3 coding DNA: TGTGCCAGCAGCTTAATGGGACAGGGCTACGAGCAGTACTTC. Protein product: CASSLMGQGYEQYF. Full variable domain (missing parts from reference TRBV7-3 and TRBJ2-7): GAGVSQTPSNKVTEKGKYVELRCDPISGHTALYWYRQSLGQGPEFLIYFQGTGAADDSGLPNDRFFAVRPEGSVSTLKIQRTERGDSAVYLCASSLMGQGYEQYFGPGTRLTVT.

This clonotype was found a few times. The chain carries TRBV3-1 and TRBJ2-2; no firm D call. V lost 0 bases and J 14 bases, leaving 16 bases between the germline ends. The CDR3 sequence is 14 residues long. The germline gives CDR1 LGHDT, CDR2 YNNKEL (reference sequence). The CDR3 DNA sequence: TGTGCCAGCAGCCAAGATGTTCGACCCGGTAACCTGTTTTTT. Amino acid sequence: CASSQDVRPGNLFF. Looking up the rest from reference TRBV3-1 and TRBJ2-2 gives the full variable domain: DTAVSQTPKYLVTQMGNDKSIKCEQNLGHDTMYWYKQDSKKFLKIMFSYNNKELIINETVPNRFSPKSPDKAHLNLHINSLELGDSAVYFCASSQDVRPGNLFFGEGSRLTVL.

This clonotype was counted a few times. The rearrangement joins TRBV28 to TRBJ2-7; D is unclear. Trimming took off 4 bases at V and 6 bases at J, with 10 bases between the two ends. The CDR3 is made up of 12 amino acids. Germline CDR1 reads MDHEN; CDR2 reads SYDVKM. The DNA for the CDR3 is TGTGCCAGCAGTTGGATCGGGCGCGAGCAGTACTTC. Translating gives CASSWIGREQYF. Based on the CDR3 plus reference TRBV28 and TRBJ2-7, the full variable domain is DVKVTQSSRYLVKRTGEKVFLECVQDMDHENMFWYRQDPGLGLRLIYFSYDVKMKEKGDIPEGYSVSREKKERFSLILESASTNQTSMYLCASSWIGREQYFGPGTRLTVT.

The gene calls are TRBV4-2 and TRBJ1-2; tentatively, D is TRBD1 (6 bases). Germline V gene sequence: CDR1 LGHNA, CDR2 YNFKEQ. V lost 5 bases to trimming and J lost 4 bases, with 11 bases between them. This CDR3 spans 13 amino acids. The CDR3 nucleotides are TGTGCCAGCAGCACCCAGGGGTCCTATGGCTACACCTTC. Amino acids: CASSTQGSYGYTF.

This clonotype turned up a few times. The genes are TRBV12-5 and TRBJ1-1, with D possibly TRBD1 on 5 matching bases. The V and J ends lost 3 bases and 0 bases respectively, with 8 bases between them. The germline V gene encodes CDR1 LGHNT and CDR2 FRNRAP. There are 14 residues in the CDR3. The CDR3 spells CASGFDSLNTEAFF. For the CDR3, the DNA is TGTGCTAGTGGTTTCGACAGTTTGAACACTGAAGCTTTCTTT.

As concerns this clonotype: Since no conserved phenylalanine or tryptophan closes the CDR3, a read error is the likely cause. This chain joins TRBV14 and TRBJ1-5; D gene ambiguous. Germline assignment: CDR1 SGHDN and CDR2 FVKESK. This CDR3 comprises 13 residues. Trimming left V 0 bases short and J 0 bases short, with 0 bases between. CDR3: CASSQDSNQPQHL. The DNA of the CDR3 is TGTGCCAGCAGCCAAGATAGCAATCAGCCCCAGCATCTT.

This clonotype was seen a single time. The V and J genes are TRBV5-6 and TRBJ1-2; D gene uncertain. This CDR3 has 17 amino acids. Trimming removed 0 bases from V and 0 bases from J, with 15 bases in between. CDR1 is SGHDT and CDR2 is YYEEEE in the germline V gene. The CDR3 is CASSLAGGDPANYGYTF. The CDR3, as DNA: TGTGCCAGCAGCTTGGCCGGCGGAGACCCGGCTAACTATGGCTACACCTTC.

This clonotype was detected ten times or more. This chain uses TRBV20-1 with TRBJ2-7; 13 bases align to TRBD2. The CDR3 length is 15 residues. V was clipped by 6 bases and J by 2 bases; unmatched bases: 7. Germline lookup yields CDR1 DFQATT and CDR2 SNEGSKA (reference sequence). CDR3 in DNA: TGCAGTGCCAAAGGGGGGACTAGCGGGACCTACGAGCAGTACTTC. Protein sequence: CSAKGGTSGTYEQYF.

This clonotype came up many times. This sequence joins TRBV4-3 and TRBJ1-2; D is undetermined. The CDR3 extends over 15 amino acids. CDR1 and CDR2 from the germline V gene are LGHNA and YSLEER. The germline V and J ends were trimmed by 0 bases and 4 bases, with 12 bases remaining between them. The CDR3 loop reads CASSQEGTGIYGYTF. In DNA, the CDR3 is TGCGCCAGCAGCCAAGAAGGCACCGGAATCTATGGCTACACCTTC.

This clonotype came up many times. The chain employs TRBV5-1 and TRBJ1-5, with D possibly being TRBD1 (5 bases). CDR3 length: 13 amino acids. Germline values: CDR1 SGHRS, CDR2 YFSETQ. Between the trimmed V and J ends, which lost 1 base and 6 bases, there was a span of 8 bases. The CDR3: CASSLQGVQPQHF. In DNA form, the CDR3 reads TGCGCCAGCAGCTTGCAGGGAGTTCAGCCCCAGCATTTT.

At least ten counts were recorded for this clonotype. The V gene is TRBV7-9, the J gene TRBJ1-1; tentatively, D is TRBD1 (6 bases). In germline, CDR1 is SEHNR, CDR2 FQNEAQ (reference sequence). The CDR3 is made up of 17 amino acids. Trimming stripped 4 bases from V and 0 bases from J, with 18 bases between. The DNA for the CDR3 is TGTGCCAGCAGCTGGGGGGCTGGGGGAACCCTGAACACTGAAGCTTTCTTT. It encodes CASSWGAGGTLNTEAFF.

The CDR3: CASSLVSSGPYEQYF. CDR3 in DNA: TGTGCCAGCAGCTTAGTTTCCAGCGGGCCCTACGAGCAGTACTTC. The V call is TRBV7-9, the J call TRBJ2-7; D perhaps matches TRBD2 (6 bases). The germline V gene has CDR1 SEHNR and CDR2 FQNEAQ (reference sequence). V was clipped by 1 base and J by 2 bases, with 12 bases between them. The CDR3 contains 15 residues.

The table lists this clonotype with many counts. V usage is TRBV29-1 and J usage is TRBJ2-5; possible D gene TRBD2, 6 bases. The CDR3 is made up of 12 amino acids. The V end lost 8 bases, the J end lost 3 bases, and 13 bases lay between the germline ends. Germline CDR1 is SQVTM and CDR2 is ANQGSEA. In nucleotides, the CDR3 is TGCAGCACCAGGGACTTCGAAGAGACCCAGTACTTC. As protein: CSTRDFEETQYF.

This clonotype was seen ten or more times. V and J are TRBV20-1 and TRBJ2-3; no reliable D call. CDR1 DFQATT and CDR2 SNEGSKA come from the germline V gene (reference sequence). The CDR3 is made up of 12 amino acids. Trimming took 3 bases from V and 2 from J, leaving 6 bases between them. The CDR3 here is CSARATTDTQYF. The CDR3 coding sequence is TGCAGTGCTAGGGCGACCACAGATACGCAGTATTTT.

This clonotype has ten or more counts. J is TRBJ2-1 and V is TRBV7-6; the D is unclear. CDR1 is SGHVS and CDR2 is FNYEAQ in the germline V gene. The CDR3 has 15 residues. V lost 0 bases and J lost 7, with 13 bases in between. Here the CDR3 DNA reads TGTGCCAGCAGCTTAGCCCGCCTAAATGGGAATGAGCAGTTCTTC. Residues: CASSLARLNGNEQFF.

This clonotype was counted a few times. J is TRBJ2-1 and V is TRBV4-1, with 8 positions matching TRBD2. The CDR3 is 15 residues long. CDR1 MGHRA and CDR2 YSYEKL come from the germline V gene. V gave up 1 base and J gave up 6 bases; unmatched junction bases: 5. This CDR3 is CASSQVGGARNEQFF. CDR3 sequence (DNA): TGCGCCAGCAGCCAAGTCGGGGGGGCTCGCAATGAGCAGTTCTTC.

Details on this clonotype: A much larger clone is a single base away; this may be a read error. The rearrangement joins TRBV5-4 to TRBJ2-7; 7 bases match TRBD1. J was trimmed by 3 bases and V by 4 bases; bases with no gene match: 7. This CDR3 has 14 amino acids. Germline V lookup: CDR1 SGHNT, CDR2 YYREEE (reference sequence). The chain's CDR3 is CASSPEDRRYEQYF. The CDR3 region has the DNA TGTGCCAGCAGCCCAGAGGACAGGCGCTACGAGCAGTACTTC.

As regards this clonotype: This sequence may be a read error, since a much larger clone differs from it by one base. The chain has TRBV4-3 and TRBJ2-1; D possibly corresponds to TRBD1 (5 bases). The germline V gene encodes CDR1 LGHNA and CDR2 YSLEER. The CDR3 loop spans 15 amino acids. CDR3 sequence reads: CASSQDLAGYNKQFF. CDR3 DNA: TGCGCCAGCAGCCAAGATTTAGCAGGGTACAATAAGCAGTTCTTC.

To note about this clonotype: A much larger clone differs by one base, so this may be a read error. The genes are TRBV10-3 and TRBJ1-1, with TRBD1 identical over 7 bases. Trimming cost V 4 bases and J 13 bases; bases outside gene matches: 12. Looked up from germline, CDR1 is ENHRY and CDR2 is SYGVKD. This CDR3 has 13 residues. CDR3 DNA sequence: TGTGCCATCAGTGCCACGATAGGGGGCATGGGTTTCTTT. It is translated as CAISATIGGMGFF.

This clonotype showed up many times. The chain is built from TRBV20-1 and TRBJ1-1, with D tentatively TRBD1 (6 bases). CDR3 length: 13 residues. From germline, CDR1 is DFQATT and CDR2 SNEGSKA (reference sequence). V was cut by 5 bases and J by 5 bases, with 15 bases left in between. The CDR3 is CSAGRTAGTEAFF. The CDR3 nucleotides read TGCAGTGCTGGCCGGACAGCGGGTACTGAAGCTTTCTTT.

This clonotype was found many times. The chain uses TRBV18 and TRBJ2-7; D might be TRBD1 (6 bases). This CDR3 comprises 13 residues. Germline CDR1 reads KGHSH; CDR2 reads LQKENI. Trimming took off 2 bases at V and 3 bases at J, with 8 bases between the two ends. As DNA, the CDR3 is TGTGCCAGCTCACCAACGGACAGCTACGAGCAGTACTTC. Residues: CASSPTDSYEQYF.

The V gene is TRBV5-1, the J gene TRBJ2-7, with 8 bases aligning to TRBD1. Germline V gene sequence: CDR1 SGHRS, CDR2 YFSETQ. The CDR3 sequence is 15 residues long. V was pared by 0 bases and J by 2 bases, with 4 bases of the junction left unmatched. The CDR3 here is CASSLGAGGPYEQYF. The CDR3 DNA reads TGCGCCAGCAGCTTGGGCGCAGGGGGCCCCTACGAGCAGTACTTC.

This clonotype was seen a handful of times. The rearrangement uses TRBV4-1 and TRBJ1-2; D perhaps matches TRBD1 (6 bases). Germline CDR1 reads MGHRA; CDR2 reads YSYEKL. Trimming removed 5 bases at V and 1 base at J, with 17 bases between. The CDR3 extends over 16 amino acids. This chain's CDR3 is CASSSQARQDNYGYTF. The CDR3 DNA follows: TGCGCCAGCAGCTCGCAGGCGAGACAGGATAACTATGGCTACACCTTC.